Listed below are T cell receptor beta chains from one sample, sequenced in a study of control samples from healthy donors and cancer patients. Method: immunoSEQ multiplex PCR; TCRdb's copy keeps in-frame clones and lacks some. The sample has roughly 76,000 clones; over 90% are singletons. The sample taken for sequencing was blood. Source of these receptors: a woman aged 18 to 35 in good health. CDR3s include the opening cysteine and the closing phenylalanine or tryptophan. A D gene is named only where the DNA matches it firmly. A row's size may be missing; if present it is once, few, many or a size class.

TRBJ2-5 14 - TRBD2 TRBV5-1 TGCGCCAGCAGCCGGTGGGGGGGCCAAGAGACCCAGTACTTC CASSRWGGQETQYF
TRBJ2-7 17 once TRBD1 TRBV19 TGTGCCAGTAGTGCGCGGCAGGGACAGGGCTTCTCCTACGAGCAGTACTTC CASSARQGQGFSYEQYF
TRBJ1-5 16 - TRBD1 TRBV3-1/TRBV3-2 TGTGCCAGCAGCCAAGGGGACAGGGGGCCGAATCAGCCCCAGCATTTT CASSQGDRGPNQPQHF
TRBJ2-4 12 - - TRBV11-2 TGTGCCAGCAGCGCGAATGGACGGATCCAAGGTTTC CASSANGRIQGF
TRBJ1-3 15 - - TRBV7-9 TGTGCCAGCAGCTTAGACCGGACCTCTGGAAACACCATATATTTT CASSLDRTSGNTIYF
TRBJ2-7 15 - TRBD1 TRBV5-1 TGCGCCAGCAGCGCGGCCGGGACAGGGAACTACGAGCAGTACTTC CASSAAGTGNYEQYF
TRBJ1-1 14 - TRBD1 TRBV25-1 TGTGCCAGCAGTGAATTTGGGACAGACACTGAAGCTTTCTTT CASSEFGTDTEAFF
TRBJ1-6 13 - - TRBV19 TGTGCCAGTCGCGTGGGGACCAATTCACCCCTCCACTTT CASRVGTNSPLHF
TRBJ2-3 12 once - TRBV5-1 TGCGCCAGCAGCTTAAAGACAGATACGCAGTATTTT CASSLKTDTQYF
TRBJ2-1 15 - TRBD2 TRBV9 TGTGCCAGCAGCGGAGCGGGAGGGATTATCGGTGAGCAGTTCTTC CASSGAGGIIGEQFF
TRBJ2-2 11 - - TRBV19 TGTGCCAGTACCAGCACCGGGGAGCTGTTTTTT CASTSTGELFF
TRBJ2-7 13 - - TRBV28 TGTGCCAGCAGTCACGGGGGAACCTACGAGCAGTACTTC CASSHGGTYEQYF